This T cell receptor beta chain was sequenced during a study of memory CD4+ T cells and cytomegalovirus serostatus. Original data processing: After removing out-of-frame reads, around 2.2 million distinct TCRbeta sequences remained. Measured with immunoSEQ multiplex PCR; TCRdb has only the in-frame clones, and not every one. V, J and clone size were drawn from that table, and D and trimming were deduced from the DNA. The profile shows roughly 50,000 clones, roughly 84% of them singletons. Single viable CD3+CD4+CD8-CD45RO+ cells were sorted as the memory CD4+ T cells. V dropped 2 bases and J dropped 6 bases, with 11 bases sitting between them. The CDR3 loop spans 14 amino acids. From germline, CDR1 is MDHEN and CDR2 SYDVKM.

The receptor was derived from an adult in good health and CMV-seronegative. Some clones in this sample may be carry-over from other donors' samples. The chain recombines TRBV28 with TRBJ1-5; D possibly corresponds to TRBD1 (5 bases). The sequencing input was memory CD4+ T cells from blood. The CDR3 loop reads CASSLAGSAQPQHF. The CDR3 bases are TGTGCCAGCAGTTTAGCAGGGTCAGCTCAGCCCCAGCATTTT.